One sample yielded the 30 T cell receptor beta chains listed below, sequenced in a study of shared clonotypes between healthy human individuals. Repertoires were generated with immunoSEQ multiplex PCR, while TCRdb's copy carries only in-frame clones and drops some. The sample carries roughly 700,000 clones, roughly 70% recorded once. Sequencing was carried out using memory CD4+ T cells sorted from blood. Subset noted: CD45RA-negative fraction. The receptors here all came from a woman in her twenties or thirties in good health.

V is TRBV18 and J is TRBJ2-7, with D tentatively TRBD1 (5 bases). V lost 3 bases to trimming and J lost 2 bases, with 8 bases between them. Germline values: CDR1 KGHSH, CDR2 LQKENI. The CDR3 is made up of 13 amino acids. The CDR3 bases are TGTGCCAGCTCACCGACGACAGCCTACGAGCAGTACTTC. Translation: CASSPTTAYEQYF.

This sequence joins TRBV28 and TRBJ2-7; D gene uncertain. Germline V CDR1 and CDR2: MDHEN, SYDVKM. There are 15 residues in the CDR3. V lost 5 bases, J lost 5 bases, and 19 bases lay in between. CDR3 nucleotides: TGTGCCAGCAGTCCCGCTCAAGGTAGGATCAACGAGCAGTACTTC. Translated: CASSPAQGRINEQYF.

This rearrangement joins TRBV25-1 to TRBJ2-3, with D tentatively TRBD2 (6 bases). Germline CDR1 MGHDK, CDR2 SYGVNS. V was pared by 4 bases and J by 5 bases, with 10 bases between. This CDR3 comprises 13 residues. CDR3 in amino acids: CASSAQAGDTQYF. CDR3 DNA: TGTGCCAGCAGTGCCCAAGCGGGAGATACGCAGTATTTT.

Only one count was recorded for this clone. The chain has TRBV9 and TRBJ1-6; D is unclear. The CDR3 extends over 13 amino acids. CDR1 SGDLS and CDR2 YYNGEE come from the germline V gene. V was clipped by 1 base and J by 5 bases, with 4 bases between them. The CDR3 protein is CASSVSDNSPLHF. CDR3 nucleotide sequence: TGTGCCAGCAGCGTATCAGATAATTCACCCCTCCACTTT.

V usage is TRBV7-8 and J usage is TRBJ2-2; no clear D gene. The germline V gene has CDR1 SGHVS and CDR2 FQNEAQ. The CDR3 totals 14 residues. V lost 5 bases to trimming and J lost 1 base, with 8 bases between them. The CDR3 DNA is TGTGCCAGCAGCCCAGCCAGGAACACCGGGGAGCTGTTTTTT. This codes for CASSPARNTGELFF.

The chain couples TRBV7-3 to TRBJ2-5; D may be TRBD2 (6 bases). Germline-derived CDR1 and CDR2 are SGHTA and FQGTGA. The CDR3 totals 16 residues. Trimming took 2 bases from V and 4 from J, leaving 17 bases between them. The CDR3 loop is CASSLRSGSAIETQYF. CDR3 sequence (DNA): TGTGCCAGCAGCTTACGGAGCGGGTCGGCCATAGAGACCCAGTACTTC.

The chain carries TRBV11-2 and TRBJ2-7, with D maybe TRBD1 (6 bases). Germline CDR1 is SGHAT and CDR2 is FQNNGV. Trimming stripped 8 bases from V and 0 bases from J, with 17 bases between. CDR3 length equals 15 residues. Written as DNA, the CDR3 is TGTGCCAGCTCCCTGGGACAACTAAGCTCCTACGAGCAGTACTTC. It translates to CASSLGQLSSYEQYF.

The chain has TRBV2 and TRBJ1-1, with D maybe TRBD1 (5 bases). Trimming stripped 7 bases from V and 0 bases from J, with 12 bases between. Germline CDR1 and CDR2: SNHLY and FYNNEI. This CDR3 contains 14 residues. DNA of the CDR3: TGTGCCAGCACCCGGTTGGGGGTGAACACTGAAGCTTTCTTT. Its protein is CASTRLGVNTEAFF.

CDR3 in amino acids: CASSKEGLARVADEQFF. The CDR3 nucleotides are TGTGCCAGTAGTAAGGAGGGACTAGCGCGGGTGGCCGATGAGCAGTTCTTC. The chain carries TRBV19 and TRBJ2-1, with TRBD2 matching over 10 bases. Germline assignment: CDR1 LNHDA and CDR2 SQIVND (reference sequence). V lost 4 bases, J lost 8 bases, and 14 bases stayed unmatched. This CDR3 comprises 17 residues.

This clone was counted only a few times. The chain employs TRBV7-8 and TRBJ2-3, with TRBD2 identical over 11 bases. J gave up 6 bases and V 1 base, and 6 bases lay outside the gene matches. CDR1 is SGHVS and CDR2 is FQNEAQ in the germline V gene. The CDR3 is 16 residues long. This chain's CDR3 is CASSLVVAGGSDTQYF. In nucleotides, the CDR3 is TGTGCCAGCAGCTTAGTGGTAGCGGGAGGGTCTGATACGCAGTATTTT.

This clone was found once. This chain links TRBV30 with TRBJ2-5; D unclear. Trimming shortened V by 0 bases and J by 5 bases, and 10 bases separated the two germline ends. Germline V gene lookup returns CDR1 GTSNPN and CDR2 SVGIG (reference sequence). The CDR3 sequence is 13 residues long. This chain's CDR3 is CAWSVKGLETQYF. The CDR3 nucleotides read TGTGCCTGGAGTGTGAAGGGATTGGAGACCCAGTACTTC. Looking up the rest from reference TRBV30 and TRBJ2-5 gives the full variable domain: SQTIHQWPATLVQPVGSPLSLECTVEGTSNPNLYWYRQAAGRGLQLLFYSVGIGQISSEVPQNLSASRPQDRQFILSSKKLLLSDSGFYLCAWSVKGLETQYFGPGTRLLVL.

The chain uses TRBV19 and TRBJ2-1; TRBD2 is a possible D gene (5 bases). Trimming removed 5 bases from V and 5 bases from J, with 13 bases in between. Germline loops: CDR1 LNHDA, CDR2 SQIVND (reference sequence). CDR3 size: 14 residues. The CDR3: CASSLTEVNNEQFF. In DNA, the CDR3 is TGTGCCAGTAGTCTGACGGAGGTGAACAATGAGCAGTTCTTC.

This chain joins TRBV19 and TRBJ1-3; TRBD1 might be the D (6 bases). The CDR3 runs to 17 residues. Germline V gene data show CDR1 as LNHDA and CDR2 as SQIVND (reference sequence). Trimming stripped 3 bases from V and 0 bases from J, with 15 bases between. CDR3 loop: CASSMNRGQSSGNTIYF. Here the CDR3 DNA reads TGTGCCAGTAGTATGAATCGTGGACAGAGCTCTGGAAACACCATATATTTT. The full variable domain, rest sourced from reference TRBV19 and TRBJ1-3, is DGGITQSPKYLFRKEGQNVTLSCEQNLNHDAMYWYRQDPGQGLRLIYYSQIVNDFQKGDIAEGYSVSREKKESFPLTVTSAQKNPTAFYLCASSMNRGQSSGNTIYFGEGSWLTVV.

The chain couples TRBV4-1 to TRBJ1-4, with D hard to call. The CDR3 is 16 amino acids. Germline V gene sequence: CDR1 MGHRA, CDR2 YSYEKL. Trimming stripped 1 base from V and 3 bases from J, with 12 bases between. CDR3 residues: CASSQVGIGANEKLFF. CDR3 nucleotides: TGCGCCAGCAGCCAAGTAGGTATTGGGGCTAATGAAAAACTGTTTTTT.

For the CDR3, the DNA is TGTGCCAGCAGCGTATCGTGGGGCTCTGACGAGCAGTACTTC. It is translated as CASSVSWGSDEQYF. The chain is built from TRBV9 and TRBJ2-7; the D gene is possibly TRBD1 (5 bases). Trimming cost V 1 base and J 5 bases, with 13 bases left between them. Germline values: CDR1 SGDLS, CDR2 YYNGEE. This CDR3 has 14 amino acids.

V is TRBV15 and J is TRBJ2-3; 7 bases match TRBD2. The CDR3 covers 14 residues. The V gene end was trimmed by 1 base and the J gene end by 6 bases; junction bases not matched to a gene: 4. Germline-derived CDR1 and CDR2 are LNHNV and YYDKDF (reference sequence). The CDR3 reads CATSRALASDTQYF. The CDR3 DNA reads TGTGCCACCAGCAGAGCACTAGCGTCCGATACGCAGTATTTT.

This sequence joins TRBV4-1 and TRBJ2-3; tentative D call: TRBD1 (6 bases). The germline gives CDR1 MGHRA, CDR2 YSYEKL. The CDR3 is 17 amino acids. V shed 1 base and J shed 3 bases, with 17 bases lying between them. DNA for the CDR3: TGCGCCAGCAGCCAAGTGAGGTCAGGGGCGAAGACAGATACGCAGTATTTT. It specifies CASSQVRSGAKTDTQYF.

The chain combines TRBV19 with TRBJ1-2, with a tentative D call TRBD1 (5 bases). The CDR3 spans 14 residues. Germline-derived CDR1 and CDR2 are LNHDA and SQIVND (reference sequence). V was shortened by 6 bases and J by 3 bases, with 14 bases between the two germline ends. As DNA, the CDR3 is TGTGCCAGTAGATCCATCCCAGGGCACTATGGCTACACCTTC. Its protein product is CASRSIPGHYGYTF.

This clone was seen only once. The CDR3 nucleotides read TGTGCCAGCAGAGCAGGGCCCGGAAACACCATATATTTT. It encodes CASRAGPGNTIYF. The chain combines TRBV28 with TRBJ1-3, with D possibly being TRBD1 (5 bases). Trimming took 6 bases from V and 4 from J, leaving 10 bases between them. CDR1 is MDHEN and CDR2 is SYDVKM in the germline V gene. This CDR3 comprises 13 residues.

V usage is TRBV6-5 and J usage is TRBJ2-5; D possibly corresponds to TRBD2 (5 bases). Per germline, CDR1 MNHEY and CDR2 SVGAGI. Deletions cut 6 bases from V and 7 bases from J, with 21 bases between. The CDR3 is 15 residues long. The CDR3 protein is CASSPLTTTKRTQYF. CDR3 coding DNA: TGTGCCAGCAGCCCCCTGACTACCACAAAGAGGACCCAGTACTTC.

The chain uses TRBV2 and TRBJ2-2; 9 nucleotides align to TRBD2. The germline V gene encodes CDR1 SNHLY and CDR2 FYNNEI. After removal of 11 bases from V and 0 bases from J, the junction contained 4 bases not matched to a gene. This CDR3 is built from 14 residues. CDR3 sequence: CAGRLAANTGELFF. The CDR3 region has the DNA TGTGCCGGAAGACTAGCGGCGAACACCGGGGAGCTGTTTTTT.

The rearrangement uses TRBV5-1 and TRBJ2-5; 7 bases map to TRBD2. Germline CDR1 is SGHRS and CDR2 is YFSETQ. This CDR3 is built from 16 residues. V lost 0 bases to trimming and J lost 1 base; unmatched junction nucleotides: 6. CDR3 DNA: TGCGCCAGCAGCTTGGGAGCGTCGGGGGGCCAAGAGACCCAGTACTTC. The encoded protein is CASSLGASGGQETQYF. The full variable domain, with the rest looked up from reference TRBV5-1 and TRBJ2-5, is KAGVTQTPRYLIKTRGQQVTLSCSPISGHRSVSWYQQTPGQGLQFLFEYFSETQRNKGNFPGRFSGRQFSNSRSEMNVSTLELGDSALYLCASSLGASGGQETQYFGPGTRLLVL.

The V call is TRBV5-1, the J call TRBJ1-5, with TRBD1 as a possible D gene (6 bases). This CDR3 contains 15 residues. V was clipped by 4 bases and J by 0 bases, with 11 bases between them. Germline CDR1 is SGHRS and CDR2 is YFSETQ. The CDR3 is CASSLGTSSNQPQHF. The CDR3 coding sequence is TGCGCCAGCAGCCTGGGGACATCTAGCAATCAGCCCCAGCATTTT.

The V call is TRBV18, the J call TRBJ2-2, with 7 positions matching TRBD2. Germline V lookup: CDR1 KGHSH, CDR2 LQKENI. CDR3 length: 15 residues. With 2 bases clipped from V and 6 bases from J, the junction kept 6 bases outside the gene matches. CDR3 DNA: TGTGCCAGCTCACCAGTCGCGGGAGAGGCCGGGGAGCTGTTTTTT. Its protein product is CASSPVAGEAGELFF.

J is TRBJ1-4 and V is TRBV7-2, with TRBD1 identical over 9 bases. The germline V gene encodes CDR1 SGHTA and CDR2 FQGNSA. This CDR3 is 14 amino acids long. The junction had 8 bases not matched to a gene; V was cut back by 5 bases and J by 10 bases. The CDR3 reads CASSPGQGFGKLFF. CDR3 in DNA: TGTGCCAGCAGCCCGGGACAGGGATTTGGAAAACTGTTTTTT.

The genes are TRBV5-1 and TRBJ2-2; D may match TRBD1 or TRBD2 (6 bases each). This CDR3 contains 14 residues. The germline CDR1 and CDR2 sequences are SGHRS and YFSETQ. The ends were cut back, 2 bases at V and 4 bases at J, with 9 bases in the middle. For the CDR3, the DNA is TGCGCCAGCAGCTTCAAGGGGGGCACCGGGGAGCTGTTTTTT. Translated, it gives CASSFKGGTGELFF. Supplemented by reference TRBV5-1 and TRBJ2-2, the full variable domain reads KAGVTQTPRYLIKTRGQQVTLSCSPISGHRSVSWYQQTPGQGLQFLFEYFSETQRNKGNFPGRFSGRQFSNSRSEMNVSTLELGDSALYLCASSFKGGTGELFFGEGSRLTVL.

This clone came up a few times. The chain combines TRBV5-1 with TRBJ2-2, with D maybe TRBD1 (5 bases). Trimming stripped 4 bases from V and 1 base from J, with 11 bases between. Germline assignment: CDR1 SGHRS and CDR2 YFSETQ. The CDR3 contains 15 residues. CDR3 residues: CASSNGHENTGELFF. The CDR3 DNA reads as TGCGCCAGCAGCAATGGACACGAGAACACCGGGGAGCTGTTTTTT.

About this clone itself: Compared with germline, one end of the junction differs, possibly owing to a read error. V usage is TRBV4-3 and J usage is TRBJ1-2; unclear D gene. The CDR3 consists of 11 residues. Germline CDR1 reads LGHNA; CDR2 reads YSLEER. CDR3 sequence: CASSQAGGHTF. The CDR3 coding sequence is TGCGCCAGCAGCCAGGCGGGTGGCCACACCTTC.

The CDR3 loop is CASSTRAGLNEQFF. DNA of the CDR3: TGTGCCAGTAGTACCCGAGCAGGGCTGAATGAGCAGTTCTTC. J is TRBJ2-1 and V is TRBV19, with D perhaps TRBD1 (5 bases). CDR3 length: 14 amino acids. Trimming left V 4 bases short and J 7 bases short, with 14 bases between. Germline V CDR1 and CDR2: LNHDA, SQIVND (reference sequence). Looking up the rest from reference TRBV19 and TRBJ2-1 gives the full variable domain: DGGITQSPKYLFRKEGQNVTLSCEQNLNHDAMYWYRQDPGQGLRLIYYSQIVNDFQKGDIAEGYSVSREKKESFPLTVTSAQKNPTAFYLCASSTRAGLNEQFFGPGTRLTVL.

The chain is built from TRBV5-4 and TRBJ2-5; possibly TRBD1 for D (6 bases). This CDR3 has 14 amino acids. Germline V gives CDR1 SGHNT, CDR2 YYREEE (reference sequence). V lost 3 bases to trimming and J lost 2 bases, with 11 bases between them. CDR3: CASSSPQGQETQYF. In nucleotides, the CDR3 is TGTGCCAGCAGCTCGCCTCAGGGGCAAGAGACCCAGTACTTC.